Sequencing of this T cell receptor beta chain was carried out in a study of blood T cell repertoires in COVID-19. Study as a whole: Some COVID-19 samples were acute and others convalescent; all came from the United States, Italy and Spain.

Germline values: CDR1 SEHNR, CDR2 FQNEAQ (reference sequence). Trimming removed 5 bases at V and 0 bases at J, with 10 bases between. CDR3 length: 14 amino acids. As processed by the authors: The assay estimated nucleated cells by amplifying reference gene primers. Using immunoSEQ multiplex PCR, the repertoire was profiled, and TCRdb retains in-frame clones only, with some absent. That table is the source of V, J and clone size, and D and trimming were worked out from the DNA. Among 250,000 to 350,000 clones listed, about nine tenths were seen once. This clone was counted a few times. The receptor's source is a woman aged 45-65 years who had recovered from COVID-19. Input material: peripheral blood. The rearrangement joins TRBV7-9 to TRBJ1-1; D perhaps matches TRBD1 (5 bases). This chain's CDR3 is CASSQGRVNTEAFF. The CDR3 nucleotides read TGTGCCAGCAGCCAGGGTCGGGTGAACACTGAAGCTTTCTTT.